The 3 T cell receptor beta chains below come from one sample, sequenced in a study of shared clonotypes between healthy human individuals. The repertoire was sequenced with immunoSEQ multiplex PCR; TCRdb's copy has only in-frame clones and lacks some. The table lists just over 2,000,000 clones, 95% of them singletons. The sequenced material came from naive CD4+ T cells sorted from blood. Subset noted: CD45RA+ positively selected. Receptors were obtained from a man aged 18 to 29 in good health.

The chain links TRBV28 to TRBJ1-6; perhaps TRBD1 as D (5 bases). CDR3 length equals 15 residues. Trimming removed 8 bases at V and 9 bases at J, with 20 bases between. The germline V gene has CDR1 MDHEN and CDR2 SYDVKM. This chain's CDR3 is CASGKGGGIRSPLHF. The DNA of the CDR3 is TGTGCCAGCGGAAAAGGTGGGGGTATTCGTTCACCCCTCCACTTT. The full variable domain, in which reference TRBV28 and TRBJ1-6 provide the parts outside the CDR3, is DVKVTQSSRYLVKRTGEKVFLECVQDMDHENMFWYRQDPGLGLRLIYFSYDVKMKEKGDIPEGYSVSREKKERFSLILESASTNQTSMYLCASGKGGGIRSPLHFGNGTRLTVT.

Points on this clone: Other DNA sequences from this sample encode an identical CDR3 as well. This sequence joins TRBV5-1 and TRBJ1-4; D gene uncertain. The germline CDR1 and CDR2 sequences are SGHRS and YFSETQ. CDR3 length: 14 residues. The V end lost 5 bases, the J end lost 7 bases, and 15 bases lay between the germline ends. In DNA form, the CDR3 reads TGCGCCAGCAGTTCCGGCGGAGCAGGTGAAAAACTGTTTTTT. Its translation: CASSSGGAGEKLFF.

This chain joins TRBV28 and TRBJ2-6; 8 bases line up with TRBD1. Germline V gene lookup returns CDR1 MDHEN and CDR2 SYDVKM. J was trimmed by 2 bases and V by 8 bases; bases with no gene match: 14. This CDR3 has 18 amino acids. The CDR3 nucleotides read TGTGCCAGCTTAAAACCGGGACAGGTCCAACCTGGGGCCAACGTCCTGACTTTC. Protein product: CASLKPGQVQPGANVLTF.